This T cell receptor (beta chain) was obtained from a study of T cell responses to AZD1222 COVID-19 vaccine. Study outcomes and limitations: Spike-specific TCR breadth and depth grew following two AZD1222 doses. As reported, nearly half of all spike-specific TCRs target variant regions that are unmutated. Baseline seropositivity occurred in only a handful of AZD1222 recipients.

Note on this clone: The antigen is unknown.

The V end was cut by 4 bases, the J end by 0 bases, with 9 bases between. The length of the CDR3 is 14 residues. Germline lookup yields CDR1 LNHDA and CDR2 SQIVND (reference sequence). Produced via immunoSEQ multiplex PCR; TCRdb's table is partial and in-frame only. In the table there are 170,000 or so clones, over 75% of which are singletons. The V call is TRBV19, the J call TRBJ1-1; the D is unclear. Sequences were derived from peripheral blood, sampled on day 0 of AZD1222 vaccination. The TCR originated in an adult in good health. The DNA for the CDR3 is TGTGCCAGTAGTAAGGGCAGGATGAACACTGAAGCTTTCTTT. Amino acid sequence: CASSKGRMNTEAFF.